One and the same sample provided the 28 T cell receptor beta chains below, sequenced in a study of blood T cell repertoires in COVID-19. Using immunoSEQ multiplex PCR, the repertoire was profiled, and TCRdb retains in-frame clones only, with some absent. The sample has a few hundred thousand clones, 60% to 75% seen once; the top ten hold 2.5% to 4%. Sequenced material: peripheral blood. These TCRs come from a woman older than 75 with acute or convalescent COVID-19.

This clone has more than one count but fewer than ten. CDR3 residues: CASSYGGTSGTYEQYF. The CDR3 DNA sequence: TGTGCCAGCAGTTACGGGGGGACTAGCGGGACCTACGAGCAGTACTTC. The chain combines TRBV6-5 with TRBJ2-7, with 13 bases matching TRBD2. CDR1 MNHEY and CDR2 SVGAGI come from the germline V gene. The CDR3 has 16 residues. V trimming: 2 bases; J trimming: 2 bases; junction bases outside the gene matches: 3.

This clone was recorded many times. The chain uses TRBV18 and TRBJ2-2; D may be TRBD2 (6 bases). The CDR3 spans 15 residues. From germline, CDR1 is KGHSH and CDR2 LQKENI. The V gene lost 2 bases and the J gene lost 3 bases, with 10 bases spanning the gap. The CDR3 is CASSPAGSDTGELFF. Here the CDR3 DNA reads TGTGCCAGCTCACCAGCGGGGAGCGACACCGGGGAGCTGTTTTTT.

The chain uses TRBV10-3 and TRBJ1-3; 8 bases line up with TRBD1. The V and J ends lost 6 bases and 3 bases, in that order; junction bases with no gene match: 4. The CDR3 has 14 residues. CDR1 ENHRY and CDR2 SYGVKD come from the germline V gene. The CDR3, as DNA: TGTGCCATCAGCCAGACAGGGGATGGAAACACCATATATTTT. Amino acids: CAISQTGDGNTIYF.

This clone was observed a few times. The gene calls are TRBV18 and TRBJ1-2; 9 nucleotides agree with TRBD1. Germline CDR1 KGHSH, CDR2 LQKENI. The CDR3 consists of 16 residues. Trimming at V came to 2 bases and at J to 2 bases, leaving 6 bases not matched to a gene. CDR3 in amino acids: CASSPGGQGSNYGYTF. The CDR3 DNA is TGTGCCAGCTCACCAGGCGGACAGGGGTCCAACTATGGCTACACCTTC. The complete variable domain, with remaining parts taken from reference TRBV18 and TRBJ1-2, reads NAGVMQNPRHLVRRRGQEARLRCSPMKGHSHVYWYRQLPEEGLKFMVYLQKENIIDESGMPKERFSAEFPKEGPSILRIQQVVRGDSAAYFCASSPGGQGSNYGYTFGSGTRLTVV.

This sequence joins TRBV11-2 and TRBJ1-4; TRBD1 agrees at 8 bases. Trimming removed 5 bases from V and 3 bases from J; junction bases left unmatched: 5. Per the germline V gene, CDR1 is SGHAT and CDR2 is FQNNGV. This CDR3 region has 15 residues. CDR3 loop: CASSRQGRANEKLFF. The CDR3 DNA reads TGTGCCAGCAGCAGACAGGGGAGGGCTAATGAAAAACTGTTTTTT.

V usage is TRBV9 and J usage is TRBJ2-7; 9 bases are shared with TRBD1. The germline gives CDR1 SGDLS, CDR2 YYNGEE. There are 13 residues in the CDR3. Trimming took 3 bases from V and 5 from J; bases not matched to a gene: 3. The CDR3 here is CASSATGGDEQYF. DNA for the CDR3: TGTGCCAGCAGCGCGACAGGGGGGGACGAGCAGTACTTC.

This sequence joins TRBV19 and TRBJ2-3; 12 nucleotides agree with TRBD1. CDR3 size: 16 residues. J gave up 6 bases and V 3 bases, and 7 bases lay outside the gene matches. CDR1 LNHDA and CDR2 SQIVND come from the germline V gene (reference sequence). CDR3 region: CASSMRGDRGPDTQYF. For the CDR3, the DNA is TGTGCCAGTAGTATGCGAGGGGACAGGGGGCCGGATACGCAGTATTTT.

The V gene is TRBV30, the J gene TRBJ1-5; D gene unclear. V was cut by 1 base and J by 6 bases, with 13 bases left in between. The CDR3 has 14 amino acids. Germline CDR1 GTSNPN, CDR2 SVGIG (reference sequence). The CDR3 bases are TGTGCCTGGAGTGGGAATGGGCTTGGTCAGCCCCAGCATTTT. It encodes CAWSGNGLGQPQHF.

This chain uses TRBV5-4 with TRBJ2-3, with TRBD2 identical over 10 bases. V lost 2 bases, J lost 8 bases, and 8 bases stayed unmatched. Germline V lookup: CDR1 SGHNT, CDR2 YYREEE (reference sequence). This CDR3 spans 15 amino acids. In DNA, the CDR3 is TGTGCCAGCAGCTTAGCGGGAGGGCCTAGAGGTACGCAGTATTTT. Translated: CASSLAGGPRGTQYF. The variable domain in full, with the rest retrieved from reference TRBV5-4 and TRBJ2-3, is ETGVTQSPTHLIKTRGQQVTLRCSSQSGHNTVSWYQQALGQGPQFIFQYYREEENGRGNFPPRFSGLQFPNYSSELNVNALELDDSALYLCASSLAGGPRGTQYFGPGTRLTVL.

This rearrangement joins TRBV18 to TRBJ1-2; D perhaps matches TRBD1 (6 bases). Germline V gene lookup returns CDR1 KGHSH and CDR2 LQKENI. V was shortened by 6 bases and J by 2 bases, with 13 bases between the two germline ends. The CDR3 contains 14 residues. CDR3 nucleotides: TGTGCCAGCTCCCGCACAGGGTTAAACTATGGCTACACCTTC. Translation: CASSRTGLNYGYTF.

This clone turned up a few times. The genes are TRBV29-1 and TRBJ1-2; TRBD1 matches 7 bases. The CDR3 runs 15 residues. With 1 base clipped from V and 1 base from J, the junction kept 6 bases outside the gene matches. Germline V lookup: CDR1 SQVTM, CDR2 ANQGSEA. CDR3 region: CSVEAGTVFNYGYTF. DNA for the CDR3: TGCAGCGTTGAAGCGGGGACAGTTTTTAACTATGGCTACACCTTC.

V and J are TRBV10-2 and TRBJ1-4; D is ambiguous. Germline V gene data show CDR1 as WSHSY and CDR2 as SAAADI. The CDR3 is 15 residues long. Deletions cut 2 bases from V and 3 bases from J, with 10 bases between. Here the CDR3 reads CASSEARRSNEKLFF. The CDR3 coding sequence is TGCGCCAGCAGTGAGGCGCGGCGCTCTAATGAAAAACTGTTTTTT.

The genes are TRBV6-6 and TRBJ1-5, with D unclear. The CDR3 totals 15 residues. V dropped 5 bases and J dropped 1 base, with 12 bases sitting between them. The germline CDR1 and CDR2 sequences are MNHNY and SVGAGI (reference sequence). CDR3 DNA sequence: TGTGCCAGCAGTGAGGTCGTTGGGAGCAATCAGCCCCAGCATTTT. Translation gives CASSEVVGSNQPQHF.

V and J are TRBV4-1 and TRBJ2-4; possibly TRBD1 for D (6 bases). The V end lost 0 bases, the J end lost 3 bases, and 15 bases lay between the germline ends. CDR3 length equals 17 residues. CDR1 and CDR2 (germline): MGHRA, YSYEKL. The CDR3: CASSQDVTGPDKNIQYF. The CDR3, as DNA: TGCGCCAGCAGCCAAGATGTAACAGGGCCCGACAAAAACATTCAGTACTTC.

This chain joins TRBV7-9 and TRBJ2-7; 12 nucleotides line up with TRBD2. Germline V gives CDR1 SEHNR, CDR2 FQNEAQ (reference sequence). The CDR3 contains 15 residues. V shed 2 bases and J 7 bases; nucleotides not matched to a gene: 6. CDR3 sequence reads: CASSLLGLAGREQYF. For the CDR3, the DNA is TGTGCCAGCAGCTTATTAGGACTAGCGGGACGGGAGCAGTACTTC.

This clone was picked up a small number of times. CDR3 sequence reads: CASSQLNSYEQYF. The CDR3 coding sequence is TGTGCCAGCAGCCAACTCAACTCCTACGAGCAGTACTTC. The chain recombines TRBV27 with TRBJ2-7, with D uncertain. CDR1 and CDR2 from the germline V gene are MNHEY and SMNVEV (reference sequence). Between the trimmed V and J ends, which lost 6 bases and 0 bases, there was a span of 9 bases. The CDR3 runs to 13 residues.

The rearrangement links TRBV6-5 to TRBJ2-7; 9 bases fit TRBD1. V trimming: 6 bases; J trimming: 5 bases; junction bases outside the gene matches: 2. The CDR3 spans 12 residues. Germline CDR1 MNHEY, CDR2 SVGAGI. The CDR3 DNA reads as TGTGCCAGCAGCCGGGACAGGGACGAGCAGTACTTC. It yields the protein CASSRDRDEQYF.

This clone was found a few times. The chain links TRBV6-5 to TRBJ2-7; D call uncertain. Trimming took 6 bases from V and 0 from J, leaving 12 bases between them. CDR1 MNHEY and CDR2 SVGAGI come from the germline V gene. CDR3 length equals 14 residues. This chain's CDR3 is CASRPNSPSYEQYF. CDR3 bases: TGTGCCAGCAGGCCGAACAGTCCCTCCTACGAGCAGTACTTC.

This rearrangement joins TRBV16 to TRBJ2-4; D remains unclear. The V end was cut by 3 bases, the J end by 8 bases, with 17 bases between. Germline V gene sequence: CDR1 KGHSY, CDR2 FQNENV. The CDR3 is 15 amino acids. CDR3 in amino acids: CASSHLNTPAHIQYF. CDR3 bases: TGTGCCAGCAGCCATTTGAACACCCCAGCGCACATTCAGTACTTC.

The J gene is TRBJ2-1, the V gene TRBV7-2; TRBD2 agrees at 14 bases. The V and J ends lost 1 base and 3 bases, in that order; junction bases with no gene match: 8. The V gene's germline CDR1 is SGHTA and CDR2 FQGNSA. The CDR3 runs 19 residues. The CDR3 protein is CASSLDRTSGGTYYNEQFF. DNA for the CDR3: TGTGCCAGCAGCTTAGACCGGACTAGCGGGGGGACCTACTACAATGAGCAGTTCTTC.

This clone was seen once. V is TRBV2 and J is TRBJ2-1; TRBD1 agrees at 9 bases. The germline gives CDR1 SNHLY, CDR2 FYNNEI. The CDR3 is made up of 18 amino acids. With V trimmed by 6 bases and J by 0 bases, 12 bases remained unmatched. The CDR3 spells CASSAGQGLLSSYNEQFF. Here the CDR3 DNA reads TGTGCCAGCAGCGCGGGACAGGGCCTCCTGAGCTCCTACAATGAGCAGTTCTTC.

The rearrangement joins TRBV10-1 to TRBJ2-3; 8 nucleotides line up with TRBD2. The CDR3 has 17 amino acids. Germline-derived CDR1 and CDR2 are WNHNN and SYGVQD (reference sequence). Trimming removed 4 bases from V and 5 bases from J; junction bases left unmatched: 14. The CDR3 bases are TGCGCCAGCAGTGCCCCCCGGGGAGCGGGAGAAGGAGATACGCAGTATTTT. Translating gives CASSAPRGAGEGDTQYF.

V is TRBV14 and J is TRBJ2-6, with D unresolved. V was pared by 2 bases and J by 4 bases, with 9 bases between. The CDR3 runs 15 residues. Per germline, CDR1 SGHDN and CDR2 FVKESK. Written as DNA, the CDR3 is TGTGCCAGCAGCCAACAGGCTGGGGGGGCCAACGTCCTGACTTTC. Its translation: CASSQQAGGANVLTF.

The chain links TRBV19 to TRBJ1-1; the D is unclear. Trimming pared 1 base from V and 0 bases from J, leaving 9 bases between. Germline V gene lookup returns CDR1 LNHDA and CDR2 SQIVND (reference sequence). The CDR3 length is 15 residues. CDR3 sequence (DNA): TGTGCCAGTAGTATAGCGGTGGGCATGAACACTGAAGCTTTCTTT. Translating gives CASSIAVGMNTEAFF.

This chain joins TRBV5-1 and TRBJ2-5, with D unclear. CDR3 size: 13 residues. Deletions cut 7 bases from V and 1 base from J, with 11 bases between. CDR1 and CDR2 (germline): SGHRS, YFSETQ. CDR3 sequence: CASFTGSQETQYF. CDR3 in DNA: TGCGCCAGCTTTACCGGGTCCCAAGAGACCCAGTACTTC.

This sequence joins TRBV7-9 and TRBJ1-1; TRBD1 agrees at 7 bases. V shed 4 bases, J shed 1 base, and the junction held 3 bases outside the gene matches. The CDR3 covers 14 residues. The V gene's germline CDR1 is SEHNR and CDR2 FQNEAQ (reference sequence). The CDR3 coding sequence is TGTGCCAGCAGCTCAGGGGGTACGAACACTGAAGCTTTCTTT. Translating gives CASSSGGTNTEAFF.

The V and J genes are TRBV5-1 and TRBJ1-1; D gene uncertain. V dropped 2 bases and J dropped 1 base, with 24 bases sitting between them. The CDR3 covers 19 residues. Germline CDR1 and CDR2: SGHRS and YFSETQ. The CDR3 DNA sequence: TGCGCCAGCAGCTTCAGTACGGGAACTCTCCGTTTGGCGAACACTGAAGCTTTCTTT. Translation gives CASSFSTGTLRLANTEAFF.

There are a few counts of this clone. This chain uses TRBV3-1 (or the pseudogene TRBV3-2) with TRBJ1-3; unclear D gene. Deletions cut 1 base from V and 4 bases from J, with 5 bases between. Germline V gene sequence: CDR1 LGHDT, CDR2 YNNKEL (reference sequence). CDR3 length: 13 amino acids. The CDR3, as DNA: TGTGCCAGCAGCCAAGGGCCGGGAAACACCATATATTTT. It encodes CASSQGPGNTIYF.